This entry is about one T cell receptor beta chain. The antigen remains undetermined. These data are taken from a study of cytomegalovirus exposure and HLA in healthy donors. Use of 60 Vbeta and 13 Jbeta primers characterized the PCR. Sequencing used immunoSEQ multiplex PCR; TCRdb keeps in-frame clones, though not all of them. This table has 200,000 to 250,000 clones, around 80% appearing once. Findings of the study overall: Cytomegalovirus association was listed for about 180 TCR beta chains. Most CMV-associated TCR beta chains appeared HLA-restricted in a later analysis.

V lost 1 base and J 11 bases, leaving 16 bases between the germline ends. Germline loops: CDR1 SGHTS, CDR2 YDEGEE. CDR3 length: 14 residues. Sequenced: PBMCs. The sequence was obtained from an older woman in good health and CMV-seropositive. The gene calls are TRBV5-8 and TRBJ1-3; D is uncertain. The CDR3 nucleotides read TGTGCCAGCAGCTTGATGGCCCCCAATCTTCCCATATATTTT. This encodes CASSLMAPNLPIYF.